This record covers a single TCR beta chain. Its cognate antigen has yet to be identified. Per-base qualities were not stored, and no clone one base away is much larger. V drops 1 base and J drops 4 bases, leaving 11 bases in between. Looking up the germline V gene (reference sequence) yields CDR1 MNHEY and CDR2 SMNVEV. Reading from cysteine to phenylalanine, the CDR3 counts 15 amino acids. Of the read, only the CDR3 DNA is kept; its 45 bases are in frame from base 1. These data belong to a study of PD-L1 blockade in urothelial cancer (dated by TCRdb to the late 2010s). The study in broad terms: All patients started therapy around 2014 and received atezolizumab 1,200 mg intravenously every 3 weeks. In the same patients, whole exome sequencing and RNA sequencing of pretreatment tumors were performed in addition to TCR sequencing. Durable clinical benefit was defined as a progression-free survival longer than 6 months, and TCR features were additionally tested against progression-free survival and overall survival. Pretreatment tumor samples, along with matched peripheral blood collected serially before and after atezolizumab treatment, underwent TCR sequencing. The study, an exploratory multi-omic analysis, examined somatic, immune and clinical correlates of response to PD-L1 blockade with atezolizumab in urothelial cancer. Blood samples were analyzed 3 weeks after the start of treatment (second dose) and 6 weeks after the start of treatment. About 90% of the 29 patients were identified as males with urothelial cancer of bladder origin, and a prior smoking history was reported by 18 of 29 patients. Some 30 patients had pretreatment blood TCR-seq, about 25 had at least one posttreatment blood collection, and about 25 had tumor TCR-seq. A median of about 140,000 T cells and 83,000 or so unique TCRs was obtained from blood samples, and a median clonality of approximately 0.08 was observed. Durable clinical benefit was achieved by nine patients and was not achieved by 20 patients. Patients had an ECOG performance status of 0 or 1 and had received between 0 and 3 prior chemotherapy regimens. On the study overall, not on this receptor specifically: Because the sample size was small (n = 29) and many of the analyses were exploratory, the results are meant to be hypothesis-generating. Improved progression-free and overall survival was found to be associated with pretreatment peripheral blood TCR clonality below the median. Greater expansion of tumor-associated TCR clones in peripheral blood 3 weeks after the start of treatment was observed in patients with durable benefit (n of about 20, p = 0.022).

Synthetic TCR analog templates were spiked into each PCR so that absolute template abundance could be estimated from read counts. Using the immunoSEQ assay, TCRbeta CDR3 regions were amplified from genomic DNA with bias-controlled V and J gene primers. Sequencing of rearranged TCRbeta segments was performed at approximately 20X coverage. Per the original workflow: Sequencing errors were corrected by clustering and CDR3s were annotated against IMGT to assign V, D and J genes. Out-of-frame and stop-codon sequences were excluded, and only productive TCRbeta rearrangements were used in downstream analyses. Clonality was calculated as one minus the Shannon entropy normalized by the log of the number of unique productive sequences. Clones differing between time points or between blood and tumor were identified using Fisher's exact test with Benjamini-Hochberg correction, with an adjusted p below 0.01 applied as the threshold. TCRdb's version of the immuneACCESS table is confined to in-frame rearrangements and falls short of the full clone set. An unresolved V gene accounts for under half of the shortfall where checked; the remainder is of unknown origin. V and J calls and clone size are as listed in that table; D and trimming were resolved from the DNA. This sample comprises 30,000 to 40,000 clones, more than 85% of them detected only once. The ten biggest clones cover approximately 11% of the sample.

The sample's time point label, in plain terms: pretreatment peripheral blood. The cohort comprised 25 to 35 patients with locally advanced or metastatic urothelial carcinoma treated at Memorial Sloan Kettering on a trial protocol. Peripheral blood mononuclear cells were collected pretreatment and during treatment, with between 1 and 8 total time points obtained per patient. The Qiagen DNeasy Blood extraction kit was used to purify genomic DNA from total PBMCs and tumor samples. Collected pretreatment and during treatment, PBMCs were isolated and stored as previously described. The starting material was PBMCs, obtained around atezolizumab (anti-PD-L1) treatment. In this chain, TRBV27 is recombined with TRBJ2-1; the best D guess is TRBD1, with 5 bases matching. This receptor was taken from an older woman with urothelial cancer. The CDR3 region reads CASSLWQGQYNEQFF. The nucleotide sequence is TGTGCCAGCAGTTTATGGCAAGGACAATACAATGAGCAGTTCTTC.